This TCR beta chain emerged from a study of blood T cell repertoires in COVID-19. In germline, CDR1 is MNHEY, CDR2 SVGAGI. The V end lost 6 bases, the J end lost 2 bases, and 11 bases lay between the germline ends. CDR3 length: 13 residues. Worth noting for this clone: Other DNA variants within this sample encode the same CDR3.

Generated by immunoSEQ multiplex PCR, the TCRdb table keeps only in-frame clones and is missing some. The sample records more than 200,000 clones, 88% being singletons. The clonotype comes from a woman aged 30 to 39 who had been exposed to COVID-19. Sequencing was performed on PBMCs or T cells enriched from blood (not recorded which). The rearrangement uses TRBV6-5 and TRBJ2-7, with a possible D match to TRBD1 (6 bases). Written as DNA, the CDR3 is TGTGCCAGCAGACTTACAGGGACCTACGAGCAGTACTTC. Protein: CASRLTGTYEQYF.